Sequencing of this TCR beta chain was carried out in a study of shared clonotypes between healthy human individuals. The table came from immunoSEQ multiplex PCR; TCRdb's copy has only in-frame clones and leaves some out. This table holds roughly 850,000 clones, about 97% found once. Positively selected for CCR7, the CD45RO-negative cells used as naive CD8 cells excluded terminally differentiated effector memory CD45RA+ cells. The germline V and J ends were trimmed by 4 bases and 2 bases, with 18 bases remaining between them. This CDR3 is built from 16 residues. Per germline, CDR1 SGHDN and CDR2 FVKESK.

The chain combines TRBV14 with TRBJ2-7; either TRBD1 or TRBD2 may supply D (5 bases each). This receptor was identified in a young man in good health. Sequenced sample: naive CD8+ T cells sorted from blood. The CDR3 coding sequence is TGTGCCAGCAGCCCTCATCTCGGGACGGCTACCTACGAGCAGTACTTC. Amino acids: CASSPHLGTATYEQYF.